Reported below is one TCR beta chain. Its cognate antigen has yet to be identified. Base qualities are not provided; no much larger clone lies one nucleotide away. The library was built by means of 5' RACE. TCRdb lists the instrument as Illumina HiSeq 2500. A second PCR of about 7 to 12 cycles was performed with a sample-barcoded 5' primer and a J-beta primer mix. A template-switch 5' adaptor carrying 12 random nucleotides introduced a unique molecular identifier onto each TCR beta cDNA molecule. Each sample yielded at least 3 million CDR3-containing paired-end reads. All of the RNA was converted into first-strand cDNA using the Mint cDNA synthesis kit, with a TRBC-specific oligonucleotide serving as the primer. Following uracil-DNA glycosylase treatment, all cDNA underwent a first 18-cycle PCR with the universal primers M1SS and BC2_uni_R. From the authors' description of their analysis: For normalization, 1 million high-quality reads were randomly selected from each sample, with every read carrying a distinct molecular identifier. Reads sharing molecular identifiers were discarded rather than binned into consensus sequences. CDR3 identification, clonotype clustering and error correction used MiTCR with a Q25 quality threshold and the strictest error-elimination algorithm. A nonparametric unseen species model with Euler transformation was used to estimate lower-bound total TCR beta diversity. Clones were called with MiXCR by TCRdb after fastp trimmed the public reads at Q25, and only in-frame beta chains were retained. Each entry merges the rows of one CDR3 protein and shows their most common DNA and genes. The V and J calls shown here were made by TCRdb, not taken from the authors' results. The sample table holds 800,000 to 950,000 distinct CDR3 sequences, of which 29% were seen once. 9.5% to 13% of the sample is taken by the ten largest.

CDR1 and CDR2, per the germline V gene (reference sequence), are DFQATT and SNEGSKA. The CDR3 has 15 amino acids, counting the end cysteine and phenylalanine. This entry keeps only the CDR3 DNA: 45 bases, framed from base 1. Here V drops 4 bases and J drops 3 bases, and the junction holds 11 bases not matched to any gene. The donors were some 39 Caucasian individuals from Russia, aged roughly 6 to 100 years, who were systemically healthy. Each donor gave around 9.5 milliliters of peripheral blood, collected into EDTA-treated Vacutainer tubes. PBMCs were isolated by Ficoll-Paque density-gradient centrifugation, with at least 6.5 million obtained per sample. Total RNA was extracted from PBMCs with Trizol reagent, with at least 5.5 micrograms obtained per sample. Naive CD45RAhigh/CD27high T cell percentages were measured by flow cytometry on a PBMC aliquot from every donor. These data are taken from a study of blood T cells in healthy people across ages (dated by TCRdb to between 2014 and 2016). For the wider study: In model experiments, roughly one uniquely barcoded TCR beta cDNA molecule per two T cells was captured by template switching. Using deep sequencing normalized with unique cDNA molecular identifiers, the study measured how TCR beta repertoire diversity changes with age. The donors were divided into four age groups: young (average approximately 17 years), middle-aged (under 40), aged (approximately 62) and long-lived (about 79). For two donors (one aged 18 to 29 and one aged 80 or older), the study analyzed two additional independent replicas of 1 million unique cDNA reads from the same blood draw.

Broader findings and caveats from the paper: Compared with the aged group, more naive CD4+ T cells, fewer expanded clones and increased TCR diversity were shown by the long-lived group, suggesting age selection. Because donor CMV infection status was unknown, age-related changes in expanded clonotypes were potentially confounded. Observed TCR beta diversity per million T cells fell roughly linearly with age, and a significant reduction was already apparent by age roughly 40. Estimates of total diversity based on one million sequenced T cells were considered lower bounds and underestimates. Bulk unsorted PBMC profiling prevented conclusive comparison of naive and antigen-experienced compartments. There was a strong correlation between observed TCR beta diversity and the percentage of naive T cells measured by flow cytometry.

These records were also assigned to another study, of T cells of mothers and their children. Per the second study: Donors were nine systemically healthy Caucasian individuals: three mothers and their six children. cDNA synthesis used all of the extracted RNA, with around 1.4 ug of RNA in each 15 ul reaction. In the second PCR, the M1S primer added sample barcodes and 2-4 random nucleotides. Over 10 million TCR beta CDR3 reads came from each mother, compared with millions of reads from each child. In both related and unrelated pairs, thymic selection shapes the output of TCR recombination in a similar way, with inherited differences having only a minor effect. Normalized repertoire overlap was always found to be slightly, but never significantly, higher in related mother-child pairs than in unrelated mother-child pairs. No persistent microchimeric T cell clones were found, with a detection sensitivity of approximately 100 clones per million clonotypes. Deep NGS was used in the study to compare the TCR beta repertoires of mothers and children and to look for features that separate related mother-child pairs from unrelated individuals. On average, the children were roughly 10 +/- 4 years old, while the mothers were approximately 40 +/- 4 years old. After adapter ligation with NEBNext reagents, the libraries were sequenced on Illumina HiSeq 2000 with 100+100 nt paired-end reads. To prevent cross-contamination, the mother and child libraries were prepared one month apart and sequenced in separate runs. Between roughly 500,000 and 2,300,000 distinct TCR beta clonotypes were identified per donor. Naive TCR beta clonotypes were estimated from low-frequency clonotypes matched to each donor's FACS-determined naive share, without sorting.

The TCR comes from a middle-aged woman in good health. The chain uses TRBV20-1 and TRBJ1-2; the junction holds 7 bases that match TRBD1. Specimen: blood. The bases are TGCAGTGCTATACCTAGACAGGGAAGATACTATGGCTACACCTTC. This codes for CSAIPRQGRYYGYTF.